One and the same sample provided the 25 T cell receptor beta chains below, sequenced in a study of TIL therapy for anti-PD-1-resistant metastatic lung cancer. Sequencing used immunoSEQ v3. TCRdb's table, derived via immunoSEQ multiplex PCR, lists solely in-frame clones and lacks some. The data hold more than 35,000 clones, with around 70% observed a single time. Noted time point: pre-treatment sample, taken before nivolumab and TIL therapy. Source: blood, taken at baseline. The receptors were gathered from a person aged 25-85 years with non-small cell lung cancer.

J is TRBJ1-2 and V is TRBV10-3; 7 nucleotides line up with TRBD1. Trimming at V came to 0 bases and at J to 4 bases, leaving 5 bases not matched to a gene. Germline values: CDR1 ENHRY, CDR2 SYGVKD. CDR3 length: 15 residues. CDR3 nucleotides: TGTGCCATCAGTGAGTCTGGACAGGACGCCTATGGCTACACCTTC. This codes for CAISESGQDAYGYTF.

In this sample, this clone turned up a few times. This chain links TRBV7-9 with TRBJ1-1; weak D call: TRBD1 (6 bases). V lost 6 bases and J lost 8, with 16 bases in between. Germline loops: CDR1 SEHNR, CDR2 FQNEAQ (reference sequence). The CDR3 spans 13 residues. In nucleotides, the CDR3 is TGTGCCAGCAGACCCGCCGGGGGCAGGGAAGCTTTCTTT. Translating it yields CASRPAGGREAFF.

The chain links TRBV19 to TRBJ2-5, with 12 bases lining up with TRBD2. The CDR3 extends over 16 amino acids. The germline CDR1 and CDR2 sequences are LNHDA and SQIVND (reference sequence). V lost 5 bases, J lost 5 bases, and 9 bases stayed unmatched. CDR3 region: CASSSKGLAGYETQYF. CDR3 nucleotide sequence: TGTGCCAGTAGTTCAAAAGGACTAGCGGGATATGAGACCCAGTACTTC.

CDR3 in DNA: TGTGCCAGCAGCGCGGGACTAGCGGGGGCCCAAGAGACCCAGTACTTC. This gives the protein CASSAGLAGAQETQYF. The rearrangement uses TRBV9 and TRBJ2-5; 14 bases map to TRBD2. Germline V lookup: CDR1 SGDLS, CDR2 YYNGEE. The CDR3 is 16 residues long. V trimming: 3 bases; J trimming: 1 base; junction bases outside the gene matches: 2. The full variable domain, rest sourced from reference TRBV9 and TRBJ2-5, is DSGVTQTPKHLITATGQRVTLRCSPRSGDLSVYWYQQSLDQGLQFLIQYYNGEERAKGNILERFSAQQFPDLHSELNLSSLELGDSALYFCASSAGLAGAQETQYFGPGTRLLVL.

The CDR3 region is CASSPDDGNTIYF. CDR3 bases: TGTGCCAGCAGCCCTGATGATGGAAACACCATATATTTT. The chain employs TRBV7-8 and TRBJ1-3; D unresolved. The germline gives CDR1 SGHVS, CDR2 FQNEAQ. Trimming took 5 bases from V and 3 from J, leaving 8 bases between them. The CDR3 loop spans 13 amino acids.

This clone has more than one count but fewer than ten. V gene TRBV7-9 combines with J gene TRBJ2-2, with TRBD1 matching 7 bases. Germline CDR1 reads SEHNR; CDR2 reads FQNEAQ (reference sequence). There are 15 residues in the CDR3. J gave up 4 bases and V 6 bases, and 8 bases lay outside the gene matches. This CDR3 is CASSTTGTATGELFF. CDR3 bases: TGTGCCAGCAGTACGACCGGGACAGCCACCGGGGAGCTGTTTTTT.

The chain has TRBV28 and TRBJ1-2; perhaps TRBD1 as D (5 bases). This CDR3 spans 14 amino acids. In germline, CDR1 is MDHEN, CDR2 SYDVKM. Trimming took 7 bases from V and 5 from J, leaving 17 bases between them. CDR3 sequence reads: CASNIPGTAYGYTF. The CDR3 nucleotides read TGTGCCAGCAACATACCCGGGACGGCATATGGCTACACCTTC.

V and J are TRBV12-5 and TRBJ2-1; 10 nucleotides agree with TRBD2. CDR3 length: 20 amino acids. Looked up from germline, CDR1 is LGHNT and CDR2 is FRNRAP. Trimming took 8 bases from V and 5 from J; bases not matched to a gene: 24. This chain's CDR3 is CASSPGALRGLAGVHNEQFF. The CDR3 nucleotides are TGTGCTAGTTCCCCTGGGGCCCTGAGGGGGCTAGCGGGGGTCCACAATGAGCAGTTCTTC. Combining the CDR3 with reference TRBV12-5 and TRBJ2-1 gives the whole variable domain DARVTQTPRHKVTEMGQEVTMRCQPILGHNTVFWYRQTMMQGLELLAYFRNRAPLDDSGMPKDRFSAEMPDATLATLKIQPSEPRDSAVYFCASSPGALRGLAGVHNEQFFGPGTRLTVL.

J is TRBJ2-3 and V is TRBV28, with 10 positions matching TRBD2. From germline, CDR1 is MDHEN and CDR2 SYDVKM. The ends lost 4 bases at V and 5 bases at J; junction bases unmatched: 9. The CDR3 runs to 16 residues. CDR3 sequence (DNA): TGTGCCAGCAGTTCACTTTTAGCGGGGGGAGGAGATACGCAGTATTTT. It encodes CASSSLLAGGGDTQYF. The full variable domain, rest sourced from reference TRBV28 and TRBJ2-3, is DVKVTQSSRYLVKRTGEKVFLECVQDMDHENMFWYRQDPGLGLRLIYFSYDVKMKEKGDIPEGYSVSREKKERFSLILESASTNQTSMYLCASSSLLAGGGDTQYFGPGTRLTVL.

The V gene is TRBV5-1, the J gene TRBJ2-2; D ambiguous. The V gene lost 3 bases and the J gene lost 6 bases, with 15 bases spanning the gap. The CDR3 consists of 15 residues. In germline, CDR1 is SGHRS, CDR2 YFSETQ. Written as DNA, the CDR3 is TGCGCCAGCAGCTCACCCCGCCTATCCGCCGGGGAGCTGTTTTTT. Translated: CASSSPRLSAGELFF.

DNA for the CDR3: TGCGCCAGCAGCCCCGGGACTCTAAGCACAGATACGCAGTATTTT. Its protein product is CASSPGTLSTDTQYF. The V and J genes are TRBV5-1 and TRBJ2-3, with D possibly matching TRBD2 (6 bases). The CDR3 is 15 residues long. Germline CDR1 SGHRS, CDR2 YFSETQ. Trimming left V 4 bases short and J 0 bases short, with 12 bases between.

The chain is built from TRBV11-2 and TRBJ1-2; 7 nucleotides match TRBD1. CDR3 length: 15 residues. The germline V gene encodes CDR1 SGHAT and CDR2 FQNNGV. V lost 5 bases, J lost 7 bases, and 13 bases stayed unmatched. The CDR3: CASSITSSGGGGYTF. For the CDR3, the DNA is TGTGCCAGCAGCATTACATCCTCAGGGGGGGGTGGCTACACCTTC.

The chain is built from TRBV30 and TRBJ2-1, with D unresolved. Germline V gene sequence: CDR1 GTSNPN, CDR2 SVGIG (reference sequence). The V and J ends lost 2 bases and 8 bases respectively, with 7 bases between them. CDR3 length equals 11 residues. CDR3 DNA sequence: TGTGCCTGGAGTATCGGAGATGAGCAGTTCTTC. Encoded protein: CAWSIGDEQFF. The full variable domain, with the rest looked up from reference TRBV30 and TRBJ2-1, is SQTIHQWPATLVQPVGSPLSLECTVEGTSNPNLYWYRQAAGRGLQLLFYSVGIGQISSEVPQNLSASRPQDRQFILSSKKLLLSDSGFYLCAWSIGDEQFFGPGTRLTVL.

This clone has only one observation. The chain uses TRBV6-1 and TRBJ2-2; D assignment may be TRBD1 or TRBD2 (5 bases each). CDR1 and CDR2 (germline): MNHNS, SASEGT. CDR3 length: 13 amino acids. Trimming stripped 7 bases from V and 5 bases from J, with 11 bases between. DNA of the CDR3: TGTGCCAGCACAAGGGACCAGACCGGGGAGCTGTTTTTT. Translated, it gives CASTRDQTGELFF.

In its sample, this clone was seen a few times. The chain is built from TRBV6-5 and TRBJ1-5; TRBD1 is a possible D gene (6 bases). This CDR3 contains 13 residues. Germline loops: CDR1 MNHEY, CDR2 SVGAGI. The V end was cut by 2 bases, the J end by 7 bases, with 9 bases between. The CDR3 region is CASSYSRGQPQHF. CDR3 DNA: TGTGCCAGCAGTTACAGCAGGGGCCAGCCCCAGCATTTT.

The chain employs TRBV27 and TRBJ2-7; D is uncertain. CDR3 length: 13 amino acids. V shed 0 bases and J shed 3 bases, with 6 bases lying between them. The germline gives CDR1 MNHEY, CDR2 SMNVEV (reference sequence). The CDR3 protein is CASSLSRLYEQYF. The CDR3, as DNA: TGTGCCAGCAGTTTATCGCGGCTCTACGAGCAGTACTTC.

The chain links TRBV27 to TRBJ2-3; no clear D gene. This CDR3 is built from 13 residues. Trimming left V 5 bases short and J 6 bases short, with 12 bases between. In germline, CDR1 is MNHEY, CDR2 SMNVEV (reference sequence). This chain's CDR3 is CASSLTRRDTQYF. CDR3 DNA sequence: TGTGCCAGCAGTCTTACACGTCGGGATACGCAGTATTTT.

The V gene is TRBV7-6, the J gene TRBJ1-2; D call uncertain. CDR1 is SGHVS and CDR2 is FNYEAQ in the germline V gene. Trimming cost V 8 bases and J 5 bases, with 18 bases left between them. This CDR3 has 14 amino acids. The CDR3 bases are TGTGCCAGCGGCGTGGGTAATTGGGAATATGGCTACACCTTC. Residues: CASGVGNWEYGYTF.

For the CDR3, the DNA is TGTGCCAGCAGCTCCCCCGAGTTGGGGACTTTGGCTTTCTTT. It is translated as CASSSPELGTLAFF. The chain joins TRBV7-8 to TRBJ1-1; tentatively, D is TRBD1 (5 bases). Trimming pared 4 bases from V and 11 bases from J, leaving 20 bases between. From germline, CDR1 is SGHVS and CDR2 FQNEAQ. The CDR3 consists of 14 residues.

CDR3 region: CASRPQGIGPGELFF. The DNA of the CDR3 is TGTGCCAGCAGGCCACAGGGGATAGGGCCCGGGGAGCTGTTTTTT. The chain is built from TRBV6-6 and TRBJ2-2; 7 bases line up with TRBD1. J lost 6 bases, V lost 6 bases, and 10 bases had no gene match. This CDR3 has 15 amino acids. Germline assignment: CDR1 MNHNY and CDR2 SVGAGI (reference sequence).

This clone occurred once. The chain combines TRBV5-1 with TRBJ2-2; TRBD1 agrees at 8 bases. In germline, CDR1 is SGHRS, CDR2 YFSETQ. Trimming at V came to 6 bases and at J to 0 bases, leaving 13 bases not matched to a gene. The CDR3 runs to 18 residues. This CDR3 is CASMRGRGQNANTGELFF. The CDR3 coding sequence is TGCGCCAGCATGAGGGGCAGGGGGCAAAACGCGAACACCGGGGAGCTGTTTTTT.

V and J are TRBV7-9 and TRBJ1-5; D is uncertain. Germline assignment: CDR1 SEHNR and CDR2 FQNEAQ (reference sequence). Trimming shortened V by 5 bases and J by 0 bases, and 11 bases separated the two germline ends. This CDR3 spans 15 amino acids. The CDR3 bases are TGTGCCAGCAGCCCCACCACTGGTAGCAATCAGCCCCAGCATTTT. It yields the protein CASSPTTGSNQPQHF.

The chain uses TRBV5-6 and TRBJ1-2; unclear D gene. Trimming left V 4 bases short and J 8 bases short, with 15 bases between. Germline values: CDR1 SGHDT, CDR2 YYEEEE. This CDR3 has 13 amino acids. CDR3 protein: CASSAGRLEGYTF. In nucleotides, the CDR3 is TGTGCCAGCAGCGCGGGTCGCCTGGAGGGCTACACCTTC.

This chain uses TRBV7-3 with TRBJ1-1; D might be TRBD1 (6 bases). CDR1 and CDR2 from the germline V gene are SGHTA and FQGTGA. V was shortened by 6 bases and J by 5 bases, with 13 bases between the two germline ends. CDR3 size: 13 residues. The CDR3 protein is CASRLDRRTEAFF. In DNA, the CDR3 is TGTGCCAGCAGACTGGACAGAAGGACTGAAGCTTTCTTT.

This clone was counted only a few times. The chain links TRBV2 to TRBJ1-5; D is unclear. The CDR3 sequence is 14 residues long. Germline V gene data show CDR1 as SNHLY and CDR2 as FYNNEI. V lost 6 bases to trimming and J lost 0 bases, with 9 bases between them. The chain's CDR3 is CASSRSNSNQPQHF. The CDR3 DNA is TGTGCCAGCAGCCGGAGTAATAGCAATCAGCCCCAGCATTTT.